This TCR beta chain originates from a study of T-cell memory formation after mild COVID-19. TCRdb re-called the 5' RACE reads with MiXCR, one entry per CDR3 protein. This table holds nearly 250,000 distinct CDR3 sequences, 15% to 17% found once. Germline V gene data show CDR1 as SGHRS and CDR2 as YFSETQ. This CDR3 is 15 amino acids long. V was shortened by 0 bases and J by 7 bases, with 11 bases between the two germline ends. Study-level findings and limits: Clones that got smaller from day 15 to 85 had even CD4/CD8, while clones growing later tipped toward CD4+.

This clonotype has a count of ten or more. The target antigen is unknown. This clonotype was obtained from an adult woman who had mild COVID-19 (a few samples of this study predate the infection). Cell type and time point are not known. Sequencing input: PBMCs or a T cell subset sorted from them (not recorded which). The chain uses TRBV5-1 and TRBJ1-6; D is undetermined. The DNA for the CDR3 is TGCGCCAGCAGCTTGGAACGGGGAGGAAATTCACCCCTCCACTTT. It yields the protein CASSLERGGNSPLHF.